Below, 3 T cell receptor beta chains from the same sample are listed, as sequenced in a study of T cells in Graves' hyperthyroidism and ophthalmopathy. Regions amplified from RNA transcripts were the TCR beta CDR3 regions. The TCR CDR3 first-round RT-PCR relied on the HTBI primer set. TCRdb ran MiXCR on the multiplex PCR reads and lists one entry per CDR3 protein. The data hold under 750,000 distinct CDR3 sequences, with 18% observed a single time. The sample comprised blood. These receptors all come from a woman between 45 and 60 years old with Graves' hyperthyroidism that later progressed to Graves' ophthalmopathy.

Concerning this clonotype: An end of the junction does not agree with germline; a read error may underlie this. The chain has TRBV3-1 and TRBJ1-5; no clear D. Looked up from germline, CDR1 is LGHDT and CDR2 is YNNKEL (reference sequence). The CDR3 is 14 amino acids. This CDR3 reads CASTQVSSNQPQHF. The CDR3 region has the DNA TGTGCCAGCACCCAAGTTTCTAGCAATCAGCCCCAGCATTTT.

At least ten counts were recorded for this clonotype. The chain recombines TRBV29-1 with TRBJ2-3, with 9 bases that match TRBD1. CDR1 and CDR2 from the germline V gene are SQVTM and ANQGSEA. V dropped 1 base and J dropped 4; count of bases not matched to a gene: 6. This CDR3 is built from 15 residues. This CDR3 reads CSVEVPGQGPDTQYF. In nucleotides, the CDR3 is TGCAGCGTTGAAGTTCCGGGACAGGGCCCAGATACGCAGTATTTT.

The chain is built from TRBV15 and TRBJ2-7; weak D call: TRBD2 (6 bases). Trimming cost V 3 bases and J 5 bases, with 17 bases left between them. This CDR3 region has 15 residues. The germline V gene encodes CDR1 LNHNV and CDR2 YYDKDF (reference sequence). CDR3 loop: CATSRSPGEVDEQYF. DNA of the CDR3: TGTGCCACCAGCAGGAGCCCGGGAGAAGTGGACGAGCAGTACTTC.